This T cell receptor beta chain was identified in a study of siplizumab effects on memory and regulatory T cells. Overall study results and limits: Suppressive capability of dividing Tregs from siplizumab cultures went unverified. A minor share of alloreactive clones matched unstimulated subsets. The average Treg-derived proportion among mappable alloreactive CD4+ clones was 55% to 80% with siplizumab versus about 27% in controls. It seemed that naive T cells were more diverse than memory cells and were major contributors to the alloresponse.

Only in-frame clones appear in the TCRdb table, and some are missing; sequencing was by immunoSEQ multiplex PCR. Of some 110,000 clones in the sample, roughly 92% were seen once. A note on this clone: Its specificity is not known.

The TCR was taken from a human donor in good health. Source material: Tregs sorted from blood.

This CDR3 reads CASSISGGSLKETQYF. DNA for the CDR3: TGTGCCAGCAGCATAAGCGGAGGCTCTTTGAAGGAGACCCAGTACTTC. The chain joins TRBV9 to TRBJ2-5, with D maybe TRBD2 (5 bases). Germline lookup yields CDR1 SGDLS and CDR2 YYNGEE. The CDR3 is made up of 16 amino acids. V lost 4 bases to trimming and J lost 5 bases, with 21 bases between them. Full variable domain (remainder filled in from reference TRBV9 and TRBJ2-5): DSGVTQTPKHLITATGQRVTLRCSPRSGDLSVYWYQQSLDQGLQFLIQYYNGEERAKGNILERFSAQQFPDLHSELNLSSLELGDSALYFCASSISGGSLKETQYFGPGTRLLVL.